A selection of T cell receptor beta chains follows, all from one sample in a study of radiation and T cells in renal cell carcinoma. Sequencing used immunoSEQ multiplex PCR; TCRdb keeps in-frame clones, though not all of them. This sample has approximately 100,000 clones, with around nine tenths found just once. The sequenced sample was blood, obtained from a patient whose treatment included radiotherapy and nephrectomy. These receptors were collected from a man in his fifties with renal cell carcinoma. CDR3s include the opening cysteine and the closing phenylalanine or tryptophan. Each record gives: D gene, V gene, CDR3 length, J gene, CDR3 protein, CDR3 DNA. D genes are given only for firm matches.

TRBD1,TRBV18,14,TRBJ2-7,CASSPGRGPYEQYF,TGTGCCAGCTCACCAGGCAGGGGGCCCTACGAGCAGTACTTC
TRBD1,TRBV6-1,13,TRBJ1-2,CASSTTGTYGYTF,TGTGCCAGCTCCACGACAGGGACCTATGGCTACACCTTC
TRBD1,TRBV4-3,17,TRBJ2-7,CASSQGGGTGGVYEQYF,TGCGCCAGCAGCCAAGGGGGTGGGACAGGGGGCGTTTACGAGCAGTACTTC
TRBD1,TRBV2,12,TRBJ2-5,CASSEGQGTQYF,TGTGCCAGCAGTGAAGGACAGGGGACCCAGTACTTC
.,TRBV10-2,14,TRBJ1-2,CASSSKQGNYGYTF,TGCGCCAGCAGTTCCAAGCAGGGTAACTATGGCTACACCTTC
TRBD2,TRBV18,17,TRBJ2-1,CASSRLRGGNSYNEQFF,TGTGCCAGCTCACGGCTACGGGGGGGCAATTCCTACAATGAGCAGTTCTTC
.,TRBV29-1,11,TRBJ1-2,CSVDDSYGYTF,TGCAGCGTCGATGACAGCTATGGCTACACCTTC
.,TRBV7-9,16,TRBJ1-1,CASSLVGGSLNTEAFF,TGTGCCAGCAGCTTAGTTGGGGGGTCTTTGAACACTGAAGCTTTCTTT
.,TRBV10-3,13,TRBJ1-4,CAIKGVLNEKLFF,TGTGCCATCAAAGGGGTCCTTAATGAAAAACTGTTTTTT
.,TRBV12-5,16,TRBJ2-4,CASGSDLGVFPNIQYF,TGTGCTAGTGGCTCCGATCTAGGGGTTTTTCCGAACATTCAGTACTTC
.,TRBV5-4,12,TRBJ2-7,CASSLANYEQYF,TGTGCCAGCAGCTTGGCGAACTACGAGCAGTACTTC
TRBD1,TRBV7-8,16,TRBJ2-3,CASSWGQGMSTDTQYF,TGTGCCAGCAGCTGGGGACAGGGAATGAGCACAGATACGCAGTATTTT
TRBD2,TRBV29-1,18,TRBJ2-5,CSATTSGGANWDQETQYF,TGCAGCGCAACGACTAGCGGGGGGGCCAATTGGGACCAAGAGACCCAGTACTTC
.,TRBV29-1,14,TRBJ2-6,CSVLWASGANVLTF,TGCAGCGTGTTGTGGGCCTCTGGGGCCAACGTCCTGACTTTC
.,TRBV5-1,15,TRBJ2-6,CASSFGGGGANVLTF,TGCGCCAGCAGCTTCGGGGGTGGTGGGGCCAACGTCCTGACTTTC
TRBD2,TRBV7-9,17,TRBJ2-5,CASSSTALAGVRETQYF,TGTGCCAGCAGCTCTACCGCTCTAGCGGGAGTTCGAGAGACCCAGTACTTC
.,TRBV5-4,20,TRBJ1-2,CASSLFPLGATRRWNYGYTF,TGTGCCAGCAGCTTATTCCCCTTGGGCGCGACGAGGAGGTGGAACTATGGCTACACCTTC